What follows are 20 T cell receptor beta chains derived from one specimen sequenced in a study of post-analysis software for immune sequencing data. General study findings and limits: When patients were compared with controls, a handful of TRBV segments were more frequent, TRBV5-6, TRBV5-1 and TRBV20-1 among them.

Their antigens remain unidentified. cDNA libraries of TCR beta carried unique molecular identifiers. TCRdb reprocessed the PCR reads via MiXCR and lists one record per CDR3 protein. The table includes some 690,000 distinct CDR3 sequences, around 60% detected once. Sequencing was performed on blood. The receptors derive from a girl aged 2-10 years with multiple sclerosis.

J is TRBJ2-1 and V is TRBV19, with a tentative D call TRBD2 (6 bases). Germline CDR1 LNHDA, CDR2 SQIVND (reference sequence). Trimming took off 3 bases at V and 3 bases at J, with 15 bases between the two ends. The CDR3 contains 16 residues. In DNA form, the CDR3 reads TGTGCCAGTAGTATTGGCGGCGGGACTGGCTACAATGAGCAGTTCTTC. Amino acids: CASSIGGGTGYNEQFF. The entire variable domain, with the rest obtained from reference TRBV19 and TRBJ2-1, is as follows: DGGITQSPKYLFRKEGQNVTLSCEQNLNHDAMYWYRQDPGQGLRLIYYSQIVNDFQKGDIAEGYSVSREKKESFPLTVTSAQKNPTAFYLCASSIGGGTGYNEQFFGPGTRLTVL.

The chain employs TRBV6-1 and TRBJ2-5, with D maybe TRBD2 (6 bases). The DNA end is more similar to TRBJ2-1, so the J call may be wrong. CDR3 length: 16 amino acids. CDR1 and CDR2 from the germline V gene are MNHNS and SASEGT. The CDR3 protein is CASSEAEGTYRGEQFF. CDR3 DNA: TGTGCCAGCAGTGAAGCGGAGGGGACGTATAGAGGTGAGCAGTTCTTC.

The chain combines TRBV6-1 with TRBJ2-3, with D possibly being TRBD2 (6 bases). The length of the CDR3 is 15 residues. Germline loops: CDR1 MNHNS, CDR2 SASEGT. Trimming removed 2 bases from V and 1 base from J, with 10 bases in between. This CDR3 reads CASSESWGGTDTQYF. The DNA of the CDR3 is TGTGCCAGCAGTGAATCTTGGGGGGGCACAGATACGCAGTATTTT.

The J gene is TRBJ2-5, the V gene TRBV12-3 or TRBV12-4; D ambiguous. CDR3 length: 15 amino acids. Trimming removed 6 bases at V and 1 base at J, with 15 bases between. This CDR3 reads CASSALRDTQETQYF. The DNA of the CDR3 is TGTGCCAGCAGCGCTCTTCGCGACACCCAAGAGACCCAGTACTTC.

The chain joins TRBV5-6 to TRBJ2-1; TRBD1 matches 7 bases. The CDR3 is 17 amino acids. Germline CDR1 and CDR2: SGHDT and YYEEEE. V was clipped by 0 bases and J by 3 bases; unmatched bases: 9. The CDR3 DNA follows: TGTGCCAGCAGCTTGGTTACAGGGGCAAAGAACTACAATGAGCAGTTCTTC. It yields the protein CASSLVTGAKNYNEQFF. Based on the CDR3 plus reference TRBV5-6 and TRBJ2-1, the full variable domain is DAGVTQSPTHLIKTRGQQVTLRCSPKSGHDTVSWYQQALGQGPQFIFQYYEEEERQRGNFPDRFSGHQFPNYSSELNVNALLLGDSALYLCASSLVTGAKNYNEQFFGPGTRLTVL.

Written as DNA, the CDR3 is TGTGCCAGCAGTAGGGAGTCTTATGAGCAGTTCTTC. It codes for CASSRESYEQFF. This chain links TRBV6-4 with TRBJ2-1; possible D gene TRBD2, 5 bases. The CDR3 is 12 residues long. V was trimmed by 5 bases and J by 8 bases, leaving 10 bases between them. Looked up from germline, CDR1 is MRHNA and CDR2 is SNTAGT.

V gene TRBV15 combines with J gene TRBJ2-1, with 7 bases matching TRBD2. V shed 8 bases and J 1 base; nucleotides not matched to a gene: 5. CDR1 is LNHNV, CDR2 YYDKDF, per germline (reference sequence). The CDR3 runs 14 residues. CDR3 loop: CATRAGASYNEQFF. The DNA of the CDR3 is TGTGCCACCCGGGCGGGAGCGTCCTACAATGAGCAGTTCTTC.

This clonotype was seen more than once but under ten times. The chain couples TRBV5-6 to TRBJ2-3; 7 bases are shared with TRBD2. The V and J ends lost 5 bases and 5 bases, in that order; junction bases with no gene match: 8. CDR3 length: 14 amino acids. Per the germline V gene, CDR1 is SGHDT and CDR2 is YYEEEE. CDR3 amino acids: CASSRDQRGDTQYF. The CDR3 DNA reads TGTGCCAGCAGTCGGGACCAGCGGGGAGATACGCAGTATTTT. Supplemented by reference TRBV5-6 and TRBJ2-3, the full variable domain reads DAGVTQSPTHLIKTRGQQVTLRCSPKSGHDTVSWYQQALGQGPQFIFQYYEEEERQRGNFPDRFSGHQFPNYSSELNVNALLLGDSALYLCASSRDQRGDTQYFGPGTRLTVL.

The gene calls are TRBV7-8 and TRBJ2-5, with D maybe TRBD2 (5 bases). The CDR3 spans 16 residues. Germline loops: CDR1 SGHVS, CDR2 FQNEAQ. V was trimmed by 5 bases and J by 5 bases, leaving 21 bases between them. CDR3 sequence reads: CASSLRRSHLSETQYF. DNA of the CDR3: TGTGCCAGCAGCCTCCGGAGGAGTCATCTATCGGAGACCCAGTACTTC.

The rearrangement joins TRBV10-3 to TRBJ2-4, with D perhaps TRBD1 or TRBD2 (6 bases each). TRBJ2-7 matches the DNA end more closely, so the J call is doubtful. The CDR3 has 14 amino acids. In germline, CDR1 is ENHRY, CDR2 SYGVKD. CDR3 DNA sequence: TGTGCCATCAGTCAAGGAGGGGGATTGAGCGAGCAGTACTTC. Protein sequence: CAISQGGGLSEQYF.

The chain is built from TRBV20-1 and TRBJ1-5; maybe TRBD1 (6 bases). CDR1 and CDR2 from the germline V gene are DFQATT and SNEGSKA (reference sequence). The CDR3 covers 15 residues. The germline V and J ends were trimmed by 3 bases and 5 bases, with 17 bases remaining between them. The CDR3 sequence: CSASPDRIGDQPQHF. The CDR3 DNA is TGCAGTGCTAGCCCTGACAGGATCGGGGATCAGCCCCAGCATTTT.

This chain uses TRBV4-1 with TRBJ2-7, with 7 nucleotides matching TRBD1. After removal of 0 bases from V and 0 bases from J, the junction contained 8 bases not matched to a gene. CDR3 length: 17 residues. CDR1 and CDR2 (germline): MGHRA, YSYEKL. The CDR3 nucleotides read TGCGCCAGCAGCCAAGATAGGGAGACAGGGCCCTCCTACGAGCAGTACTTC. Residues: CASSQDRETGPSYEQYF.

This chain connects TRBV6-6 to TRBJ1-2; 7 bases match TRBD1. Germline trimming cut 4 bases from V and 8 bases from J; bases unmatched to any gene: 13. Germline V gene sequence: CDR1 MNHNY, CDR2 SVGAGI (reference sequence). The length of the CDR3 is 15 residues. CDR3 in amino acids: CASSSIKTGTVGYTF. In DNA, the CDR3 is TGTGCCAGCAGTTCAATTAAGACAGGGACGGTAGGCTACACCTTC.

This clonotype has just a few counts. The chain has TRBV12-3 or TRBV12-4 and TRBJ2-1; TRBD2 agrees at 7 bases. V lost 3 bases, J lost 4 bases, and 3 bases stayed unmatched. The CDR3 sequence is 14 residues long. CDR3 loop: CASSFGTTYNEQFF. CDR3 bases: TGTGCCAGCAGTTTTGGGACTACATACAATGAGCAGTTCTTC.

This clonotype was counted ten times or more. The rearrangement joins TRBV29-1 to TRBJ2-3, with TRBD1 matching over 9 bases. The length of the CDR3 is 14 residues. J gave up 4 bases and V 3 bases, and 5 bases lay outside the gene matches. The germline V gene encodes CDR1 SQVTM and CDR2 ANQGSEA. DNA of the CDR3: TGCAGCGTTGAGAAACAGGGGGCCTCAGATACGCAGTATTTT. Amino acids: CSVEKQGASDTQYF.

The chain couples TRBV6-5 to TRBJ2-5, with D perhaps assigned TRBD1 or TRBD2 (5 bases each). The end of the DNA is better explained by TRBJ2-7, so the J call may be wrong. Per the germline V gene, CDR1 is MNHEY and CDR2 is SVGAGI. The CDR3 runs 13 residues. The CDR3 bases are TGTGCCAGCAGTTACTCGCTAGGGACCGAGCAGTACTTC. It translates to CASSYSLGTEQYF.

The rearrangement links TRBV5-4 to TRBJ2-1; D gene ambiguous. Germline V gene sequence: CDR1 SGHNT, CDR2 YYREEE (reference sequence). Trimming removed 4 bases at V and 7 bases at J, with 21 bases between. The CDR3 sequence is 16 residues long. CDR3 sequence: CASSPGAGAGSNEQFF. The CDR3 coding sequence is TGTGCCAGCAGCCCCGGCGCCGGAGCAGGTTCGAATGAGCAGTTCTTC.

This clonotype was observed a few times. V usage is TRBV2 and J usage is TRBJ2-1, with D unclear. Trimming shortened V by 6 bases and J by 5 bases, and 14 bases separated the two germline ends. CDR1 is SNHLY and CDR2 is FYNNEI in the germline V gene. The CDR3 loop spans 14 amino acids. CDR3 protein: CASSFRTGNNEQFF. The CDR3 DNA follows: TGTGCCAGCAGCTTTCGGACGGGTAACAATGAGCAGTTCTTC.

The V gene is TRBV7-2, the J gene TRBJ1-6; 11 bases agree with TRBD1. Germline CDR1 is SGHTA and CDR2 is FQGNSA. J gave up 5 bases and V 5 bases, and 14 bases lay outside the gene matches. The length of the CDR3 is 19 residues. The CDR3 DNA reads TGTGCCAGCAGCCCGCGGGACAGGGGGAAGGCTTTTGATAATTCACCCCTCCACTTT. Its protein is CASSPRDRGKAFDNSPLHF.

J is TRBJ2-3 and V is TRBV5-1; 10 positions match TRBD1. The CDR3 extends over 15 amino acids. The V gene end was trimmed by 7 bases and the J gene end by 3 bases; junction bases not matched to a gene: 8. CDR1 SGHRS and CDR2 YFSETQ come from the germline V gene. The CDR3: CASLPGQGITDTQYF. The CDR3 region has the DNA TGCGCCAGCCTACCGGGACAGGGGATTACAGATACGCAGTATTTT.